The T cell receptor beta chain described here comes from a study of blood T cell repertoires in COVID-19 (dated by TCRdb to about 2020). Notes on the research overall: Collaborator samples came from the United States, Italy and Spain and covered acute and convalescent phases of COVID-19. The prospective study material was composed of cDNA or gDNA derived from T cells, B-cell-depleted T cells, or PBMCs. The dataset comprised deeply sampled blood TCRbeta repertoires from subjects exposed to, actively infected with, or recovered from COVID-19. The repertoires were released in a freely available public database intended as a resource for research on the immune response to SARS-CoV-2. The samples were drawn from the first 160 participants of the ongoing ImmuneRACE study and from 1,254 subjects provided by 6 global collaborators. A de-identified subject ID, COVID-19 status, age in years and sex were almost always included in the sample metadata. HLA class I and class II types, where available, came from metadata supplied by the sample provider rather than from assay-based typing.

Concerning this clone: Its antigen is still unknown. Base qualities are not recorded, but no much larger clone differs from it by a single base.

V is pruned by 4 bases and J by 5 bases, leaving 8 bases of the junction without a gene match. According to the germline V gene, CDR1 reads KGHDR and CDR2 reads SFDVKD. The CDR3 runs 16 residues from the cysteine to the phenylalanine. The read is trimmed to its CDR3 DNA, 48 bases read in frame from base 1. The immunoSEQ Assay, a bias-controlled multiplex PCR, was used to amplify TCRbeta CDR3 regions from genomic DNA. The paper's data handling went like this. Within the assay, amplification of reference gene primers was used to estimate how many nucleated cells each sample contained. To quantify the absolute abundance of each unique TCRbeta CDR3 rearrangement, sequence reads were collapsed and filtered. For each sample, productive Simpson clonality was calculated by taking the square root of Simpson's diversity index across productive rearrangements. Held by TCRdb, this immuneACCESS table contains in-frame sequences only and omits some clones. Under half of the omission traces to an unresolved V gene where checked; the cause of the rest is unknown. V, J and clone size are those of that table, while D and trimming were read from the DNA. For this sample the table gives roughly 76,000 clones, of which roughly 91% were detected only once. The biggest ten clones account for 1.2% of the sample.

Participants in the prospective study were enrolled through a virtual design, were aged roughly 18 to 90 years, and lived in about two dozen United States geographic areas. In the prospective study, cohorts were assigned on the basis of participant-reported clinical history obtained from a screening survey and a study questionnaire. In the prospective study, mobile phlebotomists collected whole blood, serum and a nasopharyngeal or oropharyngeal swab from each participant. Participants in the prospective study had the option to provide additional blood draws and questionnaires over an approximately 2-month period. Prospective study blood samples were shipped either frozen or at room temperature before DNA extraction. General study outcomes and caveats: The amount of clinical and demographic metadata varied by source and participant and was provided uncurated.

The sequenced sample consisted of PBMCs or T cells enriched from blood (not recorded which). The receptor chain draws on TRBV24-1 and TRBJ2-5; 11 bases in between match TRBD1. This receptor was taken from a woman aged 45 to 65 with acute COVID-19. At the DNA level, the sequence is TGTGCCACCAGTGAGTCCGGACAGGGGGCCGGGGAGACCCAGTACTTC. Translated, this is CATSESGQGAGETQYF.